This T cell receptor beta chain was sequenced for a study of Graves' ophthalmopathy and Graves' hyperthyroidism. Enrolled hyperthyroidism patients had a new diagnosis, a duration under 2 months, and an age of 18 to 65. Whole-study results and caveats: Stable hyperthyroidism and ophthalmopathy were told apart by a 13-signature model, which achieved roughly 89% sensitivity and roughly 80% specificity.

This clonotype occurred once. Its antigen is not known. A junction end diverges from the germline sequence, so it may reflect a read error. RNA transcripts were the source from which TCR beta CDR3 regions were amplified. Scientists carried out first-round RT-PCR using HTBI primers and then a second-round multiplex PCR. TCRdb re-analysed the multiplex PCR reads in MiXCR, keeping a single row per CDR3 protein. This sample yields 500,000 to 700,000 distinct CDR3 sequences, of which less than 40% are seen a single time; about 4.1% belongs to the top ten. The sample taken for sequencing was peripheral blood or thyroid tissue (not recorded which). This clonotype was obtained from an adult man with Graves' hyperthyroidism.

The CDR3 loop is CASSRQGVTGANVMTF. CDR3 DNA: TGTGCCAGCAGCCGACAGGGGGTAACTGGGGCCAACGTCATGACTTTC. The chain links TRBV14 to TRBJ2-6; 9 bases match TRBD1. The CDR3 is 16 amino acids. From germline, CDR1 is SGHDN and CDR2 FVKESK. Using reference TRBV14 and TRBJ2-6 for the parts outside the CDR3, the full variable domain is EAGVTQFPSHSVIEKGQTVTLRCDPISGHDNLYWYRRVMGKEIKFLLHFVKESKQDESGMPNNRFLAERTGGTYSTLKVQPAELEDSGVYFCASSRQGVTGANVMTFGAGSRLTVL.